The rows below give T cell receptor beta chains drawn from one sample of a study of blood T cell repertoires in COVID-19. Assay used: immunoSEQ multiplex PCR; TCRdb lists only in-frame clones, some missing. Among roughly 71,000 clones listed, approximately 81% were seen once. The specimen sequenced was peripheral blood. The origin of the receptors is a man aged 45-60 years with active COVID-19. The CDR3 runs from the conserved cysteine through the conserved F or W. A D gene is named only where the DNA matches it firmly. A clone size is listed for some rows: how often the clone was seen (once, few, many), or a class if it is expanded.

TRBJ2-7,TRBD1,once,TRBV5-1,CASSLGQGASYEQYF,TGCGCCAGCAGCTTGGGACAGGGGGCCTCCTACGAGCAGTACTTC
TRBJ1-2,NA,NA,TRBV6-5,CASSFRDYGYTF,TGTGCCAGCAGTTTCCGGGACTATGGCTACACCTTC
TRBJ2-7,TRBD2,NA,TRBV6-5,CASTRLAGSSYEQYF,TGTGCCAGCACTAGACTAGCGGGGTCCTCCTACGAGCAGTACTTC
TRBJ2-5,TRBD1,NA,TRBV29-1,CSADRTGQPQETQYF,TGCAGCGCCGATCGGACAGGGCAGCCCCAAGAGACCCAGTACTTC
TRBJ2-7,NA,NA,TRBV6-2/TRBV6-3,CASRPTGLLTGRQYF,TGTGCCAGCAGGCCTACCGGACTCCTCACCGGGAGGCAGTACTTC
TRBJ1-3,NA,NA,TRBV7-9,CASSSPGTLGNTIYF,TGTGCCAGCAGCTCCCCCGGGACACTCGGAAACACCATATATTTT
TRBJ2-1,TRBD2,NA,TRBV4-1,CASSQGLALGEQFF,TGCGCCAGCAGCCAAGGACTAGCCTTAGGTGAGCAGTTCTTC
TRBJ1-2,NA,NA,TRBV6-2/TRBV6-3,CASSPGGLYGYTF,TGTGCCAGCAGCCCCGGGGGGCTCTACGGCTACACCTTC
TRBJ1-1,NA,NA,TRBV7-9,CASRQNTEAFF,TGTGCCAGCAGACAGAACACTGAAGCTTTCTTT
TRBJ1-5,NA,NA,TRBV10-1,CASSLIRANQPQHF,TGCGCCAGCAGTCTCATCAGGGCTAATCAGCCCCAGCATTTT
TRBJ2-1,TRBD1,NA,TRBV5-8,CASSLSYGQGNHNEQFF,TGTGCCAGCAGCTTGTCGTACGGACAGGGGAACCACAATGAGCAGTTCTTC
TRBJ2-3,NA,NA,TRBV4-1,CASSQEDRILVDTQYF,TGCGCCAGCAGCCAAGAGGACAGAATCCTCGTCGATACGCAGTATTTT
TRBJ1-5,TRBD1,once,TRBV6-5,CASSLRQGAQPQHF,TGTGCCAGCAGTTTAAGACAGGGCGCTCAGCCCCAGCATTTT
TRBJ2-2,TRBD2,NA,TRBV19,CASTPGLAGGESGELFF,TGTGCCAGTACCCCGGGACTAGCGGGAGGAGAGTCCGGGGAGCTGTTTTTT
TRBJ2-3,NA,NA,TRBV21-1,CASSKEGLAGGIYTDTQYF,TGTGCCAGCAGCAAAGAAGGACTAGCGGGAGGAATCTACACAGATACGCAGTATTTT
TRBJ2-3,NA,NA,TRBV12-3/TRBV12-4,CASSFGRGDTQYF,TGTGCCAGCAGTTTCGGCAGGGGAGATACGCAGTATTTT
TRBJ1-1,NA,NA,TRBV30,CAWLTGYTEAFF,TGTGCCTGGTTGACAGGCTACACTGAAGCTTTCTTT
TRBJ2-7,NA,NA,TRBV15,CATSILVSASSYEQYF,TGTGCCACCAGCATACTCGTCTCCGCGAGCTCCTACGAGCAGTACTTC
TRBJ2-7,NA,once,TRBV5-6,CASSLVEVQGEQYF,TGTGCCAGCAGCTTAGTTGAGGTCCAGGGCGAGCAGTACTTC
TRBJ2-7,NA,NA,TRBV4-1,CASSQVWGQATYEQYF,TGCGCCAGCAGCCAAGTGTGGGGACAAGCCACCTACGAGCAGTACTTC
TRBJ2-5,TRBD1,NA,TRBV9,CASSAGGETQYF,TGTGCCAGCAGTGCAGGGGGAGAGACCCAGTACTTC
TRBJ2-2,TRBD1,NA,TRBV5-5,CASSFRPGTEITGELFF,TGTGCCAGCAGCTTCCGCCCGGGGACAGAAATCACCGGGGAGCTGTTTTTT
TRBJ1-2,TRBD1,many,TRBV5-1,CASSEVQGYGYTF,TGCGCCAGCAGCGAGGTACAGGGGTATGGCTACACCTTC
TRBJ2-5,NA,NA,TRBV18,CASSPTAQETQYF,TGTGCCAGCTCACCGACAGCGCAAGAGACCCAGTACTTC
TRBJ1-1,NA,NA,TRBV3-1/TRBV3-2,CASSRYRGNTEAFF,TGTGCCAGCAGCCGTTACCGAGGTAACACTGAAGCTTTCTTT
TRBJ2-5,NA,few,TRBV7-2,CASSPRVDRQETQYF,TGTGCCAGCAGCCCTCGGGTTGACAGACAAGAGACCCAGTACTTC
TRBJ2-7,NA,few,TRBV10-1,CASRDPLREAIEQYF,TGCGCCAGCAGAGACCCTCTCAGGGAGGCGATCGAGCAGTACTTC
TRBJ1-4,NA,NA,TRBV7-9,CASSFYLRGTNEKLFF,TGTGCCAGCAGTTTCTACCTCAGGGGAACTAATGAAAAACTGTTTTTT
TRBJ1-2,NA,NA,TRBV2,CASRAGQSYGYTF,TGTGCCAGCAGGGCCGGACAGTCCTATGGCTACACCTTC